This T cell receptor beta chain was sequenced during a study of blood T cell repertoires in COVID-19. Across the whole study: Collection of acute and convalescent COVID-19 samples took place in the United States, Italy and Spain. PBMCs, B-cell-depleted T cells, or T cells were the source of the cDNA or gDNA that made up the material.

In the study's own analysis: Amplified reference gene primers provided the basis for estimating nucleated cell counts. The repertoire was sequenced with immunoSEQ multiplex PCR; TCRdb's copy has only in-frame clones and lacks some. Clone size and the V and J calls come from that table; the DNA yielded D and trimming. In the table there are some 40,000 clones, around 82% of which are singletons. This CDR3 is 15 amino acids long. V was pared by 3 bases and J by 2 bases, with 16 bases between. CDR1 is DFQATT and CDR2 is SNEGSKA in the germline V gene (reference sequence). This TCR was sampled from a man in his 70s with acute or convalescent COVID-19. V gene TRBV20-1 combines with J gene TRBJ2-5; tentative D call: TRBD2 (6 bases). Specimen: peripheral blood. CDR3 protein: CSASRLGGGQETQYF. In DNA, the CDR3 is TGCAGTGCTAGTCGACTAGGAGGAGGACAAGAGACCCAGTACTTC.